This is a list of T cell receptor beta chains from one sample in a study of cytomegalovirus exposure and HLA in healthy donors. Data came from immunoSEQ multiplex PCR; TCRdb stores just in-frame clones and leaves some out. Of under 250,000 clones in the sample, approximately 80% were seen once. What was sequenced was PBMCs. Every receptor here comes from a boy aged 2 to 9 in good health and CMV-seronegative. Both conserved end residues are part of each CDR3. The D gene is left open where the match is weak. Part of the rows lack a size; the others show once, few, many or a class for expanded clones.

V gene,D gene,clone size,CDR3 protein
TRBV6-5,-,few,CASSYSGLYQGNEQFF
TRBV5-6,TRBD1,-,CASSFFDREGRELFF
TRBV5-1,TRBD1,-,CASSLSQGGAEAFF
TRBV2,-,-,CASRTGLEGNQYF
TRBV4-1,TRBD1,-,CASSQDGLGTGRNTIYF
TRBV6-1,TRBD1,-,CASSAGTGGQPQHF
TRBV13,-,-,CASSAPQGSGANVLTF
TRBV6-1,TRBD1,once,CASSRTGLTEAFF
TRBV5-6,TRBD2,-,CASGLIAGVADEQFF
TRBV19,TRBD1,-,CASSRDREASPLHF
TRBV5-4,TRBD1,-,CASRQQGARANTEAFF
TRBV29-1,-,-,CSVEGVVRQETQYF
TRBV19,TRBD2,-,CASSIVGSGSTTGELFF
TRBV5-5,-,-,CASSFSETQYF
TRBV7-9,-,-,CASSLGNNEQFF